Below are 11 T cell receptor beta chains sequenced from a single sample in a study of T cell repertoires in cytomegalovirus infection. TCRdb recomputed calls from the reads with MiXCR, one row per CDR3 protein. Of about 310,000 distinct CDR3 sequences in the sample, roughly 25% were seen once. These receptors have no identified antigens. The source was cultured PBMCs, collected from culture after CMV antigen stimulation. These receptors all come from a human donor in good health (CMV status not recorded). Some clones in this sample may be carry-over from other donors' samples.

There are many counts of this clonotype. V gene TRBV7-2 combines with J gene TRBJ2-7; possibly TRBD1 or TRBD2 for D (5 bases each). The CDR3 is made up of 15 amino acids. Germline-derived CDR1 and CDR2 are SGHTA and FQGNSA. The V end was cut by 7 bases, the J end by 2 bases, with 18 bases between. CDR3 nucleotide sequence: TGTGCCAGCAACAGGCCGGGGTTGGCGCCCTACGAGCAGTACTTC. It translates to CASNRPGLAPYEQYF. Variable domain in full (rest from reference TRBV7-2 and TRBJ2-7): GAGVSQSPSNKVTEKGKDVELRCDPISGHTALYWYRQSLGQGLEFLIYFQGNSAPDKSGLPSDRFSAERTGGSVSTLTIQRTQQEDSAVYLCASNRPGLAPYEQYFGPGTRLTVT.

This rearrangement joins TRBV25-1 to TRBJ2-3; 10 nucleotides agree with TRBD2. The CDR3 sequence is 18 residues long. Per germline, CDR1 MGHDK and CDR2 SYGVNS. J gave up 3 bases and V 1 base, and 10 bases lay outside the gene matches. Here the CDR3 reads CASSESGLAGVITDTQYF. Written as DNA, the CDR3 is TGTGCCAGCAGTGAATCGGGGCTAGCGGGAGTTATAACAGATACGCAGTATTTT. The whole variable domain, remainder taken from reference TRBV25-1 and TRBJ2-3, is EADIYQTPRYLVIGTGKKITLECSQTMGHDKMYWYQQDPGMELHLIHYSYGVNSTEKGDLSSESTVSRIRTEHFPLTLESARPSHTSQYLCASSESGLAGVITDTQYFGPGTRLTVL.

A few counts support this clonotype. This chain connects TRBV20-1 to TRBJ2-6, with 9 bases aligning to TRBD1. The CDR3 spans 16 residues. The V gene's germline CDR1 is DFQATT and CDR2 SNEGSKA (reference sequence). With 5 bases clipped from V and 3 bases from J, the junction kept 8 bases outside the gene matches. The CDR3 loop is CSAAGQGVVGANVLTF. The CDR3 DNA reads TGCAGTGCTGCGGGACAGGGAGTAGTTGGGGCCAACGTCCTGACTTTC.

In DNA, the CDR3 is TGTGCCAGCAGCCAAGGGACTAGCGGGAATATCAATGAGCAGTTCTTC. It yields the protein CASSQGTSGNINEQFF. The chain employs TRBV11-3 and TRBJ2-1, with TRBD2 identical over 13 bases. J lost 6 bases, V lost 5 bases, and 7 bases had no gene match. This CDR3 is 16 amino acids long. Germline CDR1 reads SGHNT; CDR2 reads YENEEA.

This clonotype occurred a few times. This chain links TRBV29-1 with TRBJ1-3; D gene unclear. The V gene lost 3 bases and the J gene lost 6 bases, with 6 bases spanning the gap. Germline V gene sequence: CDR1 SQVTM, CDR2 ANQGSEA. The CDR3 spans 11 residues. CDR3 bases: TGCAGCGTTGAGCAAGTAAACACCATATATTTT. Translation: CSVEQVNTIYF.

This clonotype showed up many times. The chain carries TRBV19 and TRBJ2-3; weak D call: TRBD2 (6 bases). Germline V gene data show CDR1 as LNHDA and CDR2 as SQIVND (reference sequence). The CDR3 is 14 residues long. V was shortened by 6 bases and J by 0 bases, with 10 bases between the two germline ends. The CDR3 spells CASSQSGSTDTQYF. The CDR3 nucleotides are TGTGCCAGTAGCCAAAGCGGGAGCACAGATACGCAGTATTTT.

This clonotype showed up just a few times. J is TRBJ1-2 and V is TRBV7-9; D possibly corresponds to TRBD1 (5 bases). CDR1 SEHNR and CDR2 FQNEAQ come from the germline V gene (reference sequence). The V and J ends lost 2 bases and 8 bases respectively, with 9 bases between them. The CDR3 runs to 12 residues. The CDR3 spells CASSLNQGGYTF. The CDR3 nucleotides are TGTGCCAGCAGCTTAAATCAGGGAGGCTACACCTTC. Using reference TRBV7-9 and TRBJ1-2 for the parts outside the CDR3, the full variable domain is DTGVSQNPRHKITKRGQNVTFRCDPISEHNRLYWYRQTLGQGPEFLTYFQNEAQLEKSRLLSDRFSAERPKGSFSTLEIQRTEQGDSAMYLCASSLNQGGYTFGSGTRLTVV.

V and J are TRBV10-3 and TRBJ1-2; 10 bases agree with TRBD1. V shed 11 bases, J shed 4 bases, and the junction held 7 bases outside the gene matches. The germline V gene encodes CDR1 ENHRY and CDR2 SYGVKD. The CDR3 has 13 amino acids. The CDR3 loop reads CASRQGASYGYTF. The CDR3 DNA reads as TGTGCCTCACGACAGGGGGCTAGCTATGGCTACACCTTC.

The CDR3 region is CASSSLGPNIGGYTF. CDR3 nucleotides: TGTGCCAGCAGTTCCCTAGGGCCGAATATAGGTGGCTACACCTTC. The J gene is TRBJ1-2, the V gene TRBV12-3 or TRBV12-4; no clear D. This CDR3 comprises 15 residues. Trimming removed 4 bases from V and 7 bases from J, with 19 bases in between.

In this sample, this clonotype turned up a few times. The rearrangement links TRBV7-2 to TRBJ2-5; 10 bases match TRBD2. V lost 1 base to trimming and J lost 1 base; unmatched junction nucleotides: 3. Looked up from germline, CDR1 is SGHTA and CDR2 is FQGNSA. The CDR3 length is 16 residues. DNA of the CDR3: TGTGCCAGCAGCTTAGGACCTAGCGGGGGCCAAGAGACCCAGTACTTC. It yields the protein CASSLGPSGGQETQYF. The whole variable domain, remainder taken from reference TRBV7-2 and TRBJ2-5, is GAGVSQSPSNKVTEKGKDVELRCDPISGHTALYWYRQSLGQGLEFLIYFQGNSAPDKSGLPSDRFSAERTGGSVSTLTIQRTQQEDSAVYLCASSLGPSGGQETQYFGPGTRLLVL.

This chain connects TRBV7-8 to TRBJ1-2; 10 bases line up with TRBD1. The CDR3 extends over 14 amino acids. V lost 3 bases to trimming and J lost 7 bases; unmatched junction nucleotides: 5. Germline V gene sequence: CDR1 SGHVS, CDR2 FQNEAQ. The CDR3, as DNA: TGTGCCAGCAGCTTGGACAGGGGGGGGTTTGGCTACACCTTC. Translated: CASSLDRGGFGYTF.